This T cell receptor (beta chain) was identified in a study of vaccination effects on CD4 cells after COVID-19. The wider study: Either the mRNA-1273 or the BNT162b2 vaccine was given to participants as two doses.

For this clone: No antigen is known for it.

General study points: Early timepoints after infection were absent, and convalescent patients were few in the study.

The protocol was immunoSEQ multiplex PCR, while the TCRdb copy is restricted to in-frame clones and leaves out a portion. The profile covers about 55,000 clones, with under 70% appearing a single time and approximately 16% taken by the ten largest. The V end lost 3 bases, the J end lost 3 bases, and 11 bases lay between the germline ends. Germline CDR1 is SGHNT and CDR2 is YYREEE (reference sequence). The CDR3 has 14 residues. Sequencing in the ViraFEST assay came after antigen-specific CD4+ T cells had been expanded with viral peptide pools, which were used to stimulate PBMC. Once cultured for approximately 10 days, the cells underwent separation to obtain CD4+ T cells. Nucleocapsid antibody tests were negative, and the vaccine recipients had no prior SARS-CoV-2 infection. Some 2 million PBMC were placed in each well, which was supplemented with about 9.3 IU/ml IL-2 and approximately 9.2 ug/ml peptides. Replacing half the medium with IL-2 medium was done on days 3 and 7.

This rearrangement joins TRBV5-4 to TRBJ2-3; TRBD1 is a possible D gene (6 bases). Sequences were derived from CD4+ T cells from PBMCs cultured with SARS-CoV-2 spike peptides, sampled before COVID-19 vaccination. The TCR was taken from a human donor who received a COVID-19 vaccine. CDR3 sequence reads: CASSWEGGTDTQYF. The CDR3 coding sequence is TGTGCCAGCAGCTGGGAAGGGGGAACAGATACGCAGTATTTT.